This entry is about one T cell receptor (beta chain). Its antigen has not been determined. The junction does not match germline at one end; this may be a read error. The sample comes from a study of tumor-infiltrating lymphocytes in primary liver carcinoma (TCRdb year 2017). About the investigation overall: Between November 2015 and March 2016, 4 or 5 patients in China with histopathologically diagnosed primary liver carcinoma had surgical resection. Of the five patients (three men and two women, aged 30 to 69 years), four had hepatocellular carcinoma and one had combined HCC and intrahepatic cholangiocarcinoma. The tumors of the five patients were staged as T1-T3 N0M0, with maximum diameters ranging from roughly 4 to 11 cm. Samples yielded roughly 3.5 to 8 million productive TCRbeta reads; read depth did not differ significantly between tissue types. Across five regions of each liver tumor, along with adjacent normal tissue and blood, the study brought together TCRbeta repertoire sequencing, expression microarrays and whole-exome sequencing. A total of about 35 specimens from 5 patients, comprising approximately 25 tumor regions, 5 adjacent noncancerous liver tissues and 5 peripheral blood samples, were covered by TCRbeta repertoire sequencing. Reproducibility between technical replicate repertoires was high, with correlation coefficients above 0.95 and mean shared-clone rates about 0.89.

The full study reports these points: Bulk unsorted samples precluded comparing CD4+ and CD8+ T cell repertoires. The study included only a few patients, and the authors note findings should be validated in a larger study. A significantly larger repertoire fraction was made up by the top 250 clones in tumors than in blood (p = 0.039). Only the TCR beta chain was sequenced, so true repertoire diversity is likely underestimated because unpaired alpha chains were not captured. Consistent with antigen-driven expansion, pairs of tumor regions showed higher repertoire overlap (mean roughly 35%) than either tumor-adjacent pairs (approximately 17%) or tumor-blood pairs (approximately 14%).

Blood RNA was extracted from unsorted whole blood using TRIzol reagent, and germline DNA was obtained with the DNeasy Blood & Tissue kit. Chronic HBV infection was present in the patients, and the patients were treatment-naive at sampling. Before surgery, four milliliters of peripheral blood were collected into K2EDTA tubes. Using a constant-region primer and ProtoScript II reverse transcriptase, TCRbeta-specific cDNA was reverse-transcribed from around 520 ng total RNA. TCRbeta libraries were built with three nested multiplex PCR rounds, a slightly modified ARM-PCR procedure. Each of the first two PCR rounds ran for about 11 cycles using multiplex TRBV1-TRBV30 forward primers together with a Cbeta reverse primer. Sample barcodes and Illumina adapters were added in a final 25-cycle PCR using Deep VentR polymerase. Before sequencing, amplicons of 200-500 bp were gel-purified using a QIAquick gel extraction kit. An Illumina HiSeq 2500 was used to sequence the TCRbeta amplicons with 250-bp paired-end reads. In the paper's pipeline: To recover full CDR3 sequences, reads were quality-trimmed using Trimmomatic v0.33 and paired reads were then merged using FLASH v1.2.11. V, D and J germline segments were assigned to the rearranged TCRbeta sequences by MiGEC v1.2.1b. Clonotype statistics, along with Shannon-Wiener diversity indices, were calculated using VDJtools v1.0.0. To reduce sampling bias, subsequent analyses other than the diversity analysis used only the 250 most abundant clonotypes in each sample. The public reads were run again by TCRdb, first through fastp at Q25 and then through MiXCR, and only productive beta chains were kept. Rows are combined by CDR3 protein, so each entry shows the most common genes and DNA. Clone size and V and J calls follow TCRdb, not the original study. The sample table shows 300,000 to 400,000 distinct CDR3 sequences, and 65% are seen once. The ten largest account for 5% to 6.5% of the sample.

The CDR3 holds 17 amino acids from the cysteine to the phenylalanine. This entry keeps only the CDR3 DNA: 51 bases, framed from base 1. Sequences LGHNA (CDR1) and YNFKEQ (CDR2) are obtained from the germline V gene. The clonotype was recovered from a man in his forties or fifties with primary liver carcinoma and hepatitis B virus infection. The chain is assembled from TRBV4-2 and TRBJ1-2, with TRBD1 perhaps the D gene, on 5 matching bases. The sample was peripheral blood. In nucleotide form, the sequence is TGTGACAGCAGCCAAGATTCGTATCCAGGGTACGACTATGGCTACAGCTTC. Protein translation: CDSSQDSYPGYDYGYSF.